The subject of this entry is one TCR beta chain. Its specificity is not known. Semi-nested PCR with Nested Universal Primer A followed constant-region reverse priming of full-length variable regions. TCRdb re-called the 5' RACE reads through MiXCR, storing one row per CDR3 protein. The sample yields 30,000 or so distinct CDR3 sequences, about 24% seen once. This CDR3 contains 14 residues. V gave up 3 bases and J gave up 10 bases, with 13 bases separating them. Germline assignment: CDR1 SEHNR and CDR2 FQNEAQ (reference sequence). The study, taken as a whole, reports: Tumor memory CD4+ T cell TCR gene usage clustered with blood and lymph node memory CD4+ cells and lymph node naive CD4+ cells.

The receptor was isolated from a female donor with breast cancer. J is TRBJ1-6 and V is TRBV7-9; the D gene is possibly TRBD1 (5 bases). Source material: memory CD4+ T cells sorted from blood. Subset: memory CD4+ T cells, CD4+CD45RO+CD25-. Here the CDR3 reads CASSLGTGPSPLHF. The CDR3 DNA reads TGTGCCAGCAGCTTGGGAACGGGGCCCTCACCCCTCCACTTT.